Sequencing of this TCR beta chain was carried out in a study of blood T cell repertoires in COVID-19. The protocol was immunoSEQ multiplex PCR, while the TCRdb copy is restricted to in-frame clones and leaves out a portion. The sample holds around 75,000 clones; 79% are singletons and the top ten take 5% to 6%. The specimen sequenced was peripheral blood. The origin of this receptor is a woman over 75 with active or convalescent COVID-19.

This CDR3 reads CASSRAGFSNQPQHF. CDR3 nucleotides: TGTGCCAGCAGCCGTGCGGGGTTTAGCAATCAGCCCCAGCATTTT. The chain links TRBV7-8 to TRBJ1-5; the D is unclear. CDR1 SGHVS and CDR2 FQNEAQ come from the germline V gene. The CDR3 is 15 residues long. Between the trimmed V and J ends, which lost 5 bases and 0 bases, there was a span of 11 bases.